The 24 T cell receptor beta chains reported below all come from one sample, sequenced in a study of prognosis after radiotherapy for stage I lung cancer (dated by TCRdb to 2020 to 2022). For sequencing, an Illumina HiSeq 3000 was employed. Two rounds of multiplex PCR on genomic DNA were used to amplify the TCR beta CDR3 region. The first PCR round used primers specific to each TRBV and TRBJ gene, and the primer sequences were filed in Chinese patent CN105087789A. Starting from the raw public reads, TCRdb applied fastp trimming at Q25, assembled clones with MiXCR and retained in-frame beta chains. Rows merge per CDR3 protein into single entries with the most common DNA and genes. Here the sample has some 20,000 distinct CDR3 sequences; 50% to 60% occur a single time. The top ten clones comprise roughly a quarter of the sample. Sequenced material: PBMCs, taken before or after stereotactic body radiation therapy (not recorded which). The receptors shown here come from a donor at least 50 years old with non-small cell lung cancer.

The chain employs TRBV20-1 and TRBJ1-2; the match to TRBD1 covers 7 bases. Looked up from germline, CDR1 is DFQATT and CDR2 is SNEGSKA (reference sequence). V shed 3 bases and J 8 bases; nucleotides not matched to a gene: 6. The CDR3 extends over 12 amino acids. CDR3 sequence (DNA): TGCAGTGCTAGGGACAGGAGCTTGGGCTACACCTTC. As protein: CSARDRSLGYTF.

In its sample, this clonotype is medium-sized. The V call is TRBV2, the J call TRBJ1-5; D is undetermined. CDR1 is SNHLY, CDR2 FYNNEI, per germline. The V end lost 7 bases, the J end lost 1 base, and 14 bases lay between the germline ends. The CDR3 contains 15 residues. DNA for the CDR3: TGTGCCAGCACCCAGGACGCATCCAGCAATCAGCCCCAGCATTTT. It specifies CASTQDASSNQPQHF.

This rearrangement joins TRBV18 to TRBJ2-7, with 13 nucleotides matching TRBD2. CDR1 KGHSH and CDR2 LQKENI come from the germline V gene. The CDR3 loop spans 15 amino acids. V lost 3 bases and J lost 5; bases outside the gene matches: 4. CDR3 sequence (DNA): TGTGCCAGCTCACCGGGGACTAGCGGGATCAACGAGCAGTACTTC. Encoded protein: CASSPGTSGINEQYF. The whole variable domain, remainder taken from reference TRBV18 and TRBJ2-7, is NAGVMQNPRHLVRRRGQEARLRCSPMKGHSHVYWYRQLPEEGLKFMVYLQKENIIDESGMPKERFSAEFPKEGPSILRIQQVVRGDSAAYFCASSPGTSGINEQYFGPGTRLTVT.

The chain uses TRBV6-1 and TRBJ2-7; D is possibly TRBD1 or TRBD2 (5 bases each). The CDR3 spans 14 residues. Per the germline V gene, CDR1 is MNHNS and CDR2 is SASEGT. V lost 11 bases to trimming and J lost 2 bases, with 19 bases between them. The DNA for the CDR3 is TGTGCCCCTACTGAGGGGCAGGGCCCCTACGAGCAGTACTTC. Its protein product is CAPTEGQGPYEQYF.

This clonotype was picked up a small number of times. The chain couples TRBV12-3 or TRBV12-4 to TRBJ2-1; no firm D call. The germline V and J ends were trimmed by 6 bases and 8 bases, with 8 bases remaining between them. The CDR3 totals 11 residues. CDR3 protein: CASSRRDEQFF. CDR3 coding DNA: TGTGCCAGCAGCCGCAGAGATGAGCAGTTCTTC.

In its sample, this clonotype was seen a few times. The gene calls are TRBV12-3 or TRBV12-4 and TRBJ2-2; TRBD1 aligns across 8 bases. V trimming: 6 bases; J trimming: 8 bases; junction bases outside the gene matches: 11. The CDR3 is 15 residues long. CDR3 residues: CASRDETGDSGELFF. DNA of the CDR3: TGTGCCAGCAGGGACGAGACAGGGGATTCTGGGGAGCTGTTTTTT.

The chain combines TRBV27 with TRBJ1-6; D perhaps matches TRBD1 (5 bases). This CDR3 spans 16 amino acids. V dropped 2 bases and J dropped 9 bases, with 17 bases sitting between them. In germline, CDR1 is MNHEY, CDR2 SMNVEV (reference sequence). The CDR3, as DNA: TGTGCCAGCAGTTTAGCCCTTACAGGAGGTACTTCACCCCTCCACTTT. This translates into CASSLALTGGTSPLHF.

This chain connects TRBV7-2 to TRBJ2-1, with TRBD2 matching over 10 bases. The V gene's germline CDR1 is SGHTA and CDR2 FQGNSA. This CDR3 is 16 amino acids long. V gave up 7 bases and J gave up 9 bases; unmatched junction bases: 15. CDR3 region: CASTPKGAGGPVEQFF. CDR3 DNA: TGTGCCAGCACCCCGAAAGGAGCGGGAGGGCCGGTTGAGCAGTTCTTC.

The chain carries TRBV12-3 or TRBV12-4 and TRBJ2-3; weak D call: TRBD1 (6 bases). V was shortened by 7 bases and J by 2 bases, with 16 bases between the two germline ends. The CDR3 covers 15 residues. The CDR3 reads CASTPIGGITDTQYF. In DNA form, the CDR3 reads TGTGCCAGCACCCCCATAGGGGGAATCACAGATACGCAGTATTTT.

A note on this clonotype: The likely explanation is a read error, given a far larger clone one base away. The chain has TRBV7-9 and TRBJ2-3, with 7 bases aligning to TRBD2. CDR1 SEHNR and CDR2 FQNEAQ come from the germline V gene (reference sequence). The J segment lost 4 bases and the V segment lost 7 bases, leaving 11 bases of the junction unmatched. The CDR3 is made up of 15 amino acids. The chain's CDR3 is CASILIGGGADTQYF. DNA for the CDR3: TGTGCCAGCATCTTGATCGGGGGAGGGGCAGATACGCAGTATTTT.

Concerning this clonotype itself: This clone may be a read error of a much larger clone one base away. V usage is TRBV6-1 and J usage is TRBJ2-5; 8 bases map to TRBD2. The germline gives CDR1 MNHNS, CDR2 SASEGT. The ends lost 6 bases at V and 4 bases at J; junction bases unmatched: 13. This CDR3 has 16 amino acids. The CDR3 loop reads CASSHSGMAAPETQYF. The CDR3 DNA follows: TGTGCCAGCAGCCATAGCGGGATGGCCGCCCCAGAGACCCAGTACTTC.

By sample share, this clonotype is medium-sized (0.01 to 0.1%). This rearrangement joins TRBV7-9 to TRBJ1-2, with D perhaps matching TRBD1 (5 bases). The length of the CDR3 is 13 residues. Trimming removed 4 bases from V and 5 bases from J, with 11 bases in between. CDR1 and CDR2 (germline): SEHNR, FQNEAQ (reference sequence). The CDR3 region has the DNA TGTGCCAGCAGCTCCGACAGTGGGTATGGCTACACCTTC. As protein: CASSSDSGYGYTF.

As regards this clonotype: A far larger clone is just one base off, so this is likely a read error. The chain carries TRBV6-1 and TRBJ1-2; D gene unclear. The CDR3 covers 11 residues. Per the germline V gene, CDR1 is MNHNS and CDR2 is SASEGT. CDR3 DNA sequence: TGTGACAGCAGGAGGCGGGAGGAGAAGTACTTC. This gives the protein CDSRRREEKYF.

This clonotype is labeled as hyperexpanded (1% or more). The CDR3 nucleotides are TGTGCCAGCAGCGATACCCCCGGGAGTAACGAGCAGTACTTC. It yields the protein CASSDTPGSNEQYF. The chain employs TRBV11-2 and TRBJ2-7; maybe TRBD2 (6 bases). The germline CDR1 and CDR2 sequences are SGHAT and FQNNGV. The CDR3 is 14 amino acids. Trimming pared 5 bases from V and 5 bases from J, leaving 16 bases between.

This clonotype has at least ten counts. The chain joins TRBV18 to TRBJ2-7, with 13 nucleotides matching TRBD2. Germline values: CDR1 KGHSH, CDR2 LQKENI. V shed 4 bases and J 5 bases; nucleotides not matched to a gene: 5. The CDR3 totals 15 residues. The CDR3 DNA reads as TGTGCCAGCTCACGTGGGACTAGCGGGATCAACGAGCAGTACTTC. Protein product: CASSRGTSGINEQYF.

Points on this clonotype: A junction end diverges from the germline sequence, so it may reflect a read error. This chain connects TRBV7-7 to TRBJ2-1, with a possible D match to TRBD1 (6 bases). The CDR3 runs 15 residues. CDR1 is SSHAT, CDR2 FNYEAQ, per germline (reference sequence). The CDR3: CASSLGQGRYNEQFF. The CDR3 coding sequence is TGTGCTAGCAGCTTAGGGCAGGGGAGATACAATGAGCAGTTCTTC.

V gene TRBV6-1 combines with J gene TRBJ2-2; TRBD2 agrees at 15 bases. Germline lookup yields CDR1 MNHNS and CDR2 SASEGT. J lost 7 bases, V lost 3 bases, and 9 bases had no gene match. The CDR3 contains 18 residues. The chain's CDR3 is CASSDGLAGGPVGGELFF. CDR3 coding DNA: TGTGCCAGCAGTGACGGACTAGCGGGAGGGCCTGTAGGCGGGGAGCTGTTTTTT.

This clonotype showed up many times. The V call is TRBV27, the J call TRBJ2-5, with 8 bases identical to TRBD2. Trimming removed 6 bases from V and 1 base from J; junction bases left unmatched: 7. CDR1 is MNHEY, CDR2 SMNVEV, per germline (reference sequence). The CDR3 extends over 15 amino acids. The CDR3 reads CASRELAGSQETQYF. In DNA, the CDR3 is TGTGCCAGCAGGGAATTAGCGGGAAGCCAAGAGACCCAGTACTTC.

In its sample, this clonotype was seen many times. In nucleotides, the CDR3 is TGTGCCAGCACCCCGGGACAGGGGCGTTCCGAGCAGTACTTC. Translating it yields CASTPGQGRSEQYF. J is TRBJ2-7 and V is TRBV7-9, with TRBD1 matching 10 bases. This CDR3 spans 14 amino acids. The trim removed 7 bases at V and 6 bases at J, leaving 9 bases unmatched. Germline V gene data show CDR1 as SEHNR and CDR2 as FQNEAQ (reference sequence).

This clonotype appeared once. The rearrangement links TRBV28 to TRBJ2-7; 10 nucleotides line up with TRBD1. Germline V lookup: CDR1 MDHEN, CDR2 SYDVKM. V lost 9 bases and J lost 4; bases outside the gene matches: 9. The CDR3 is 14 residues long. CDR3 DNA: TGTGCCAGAAGTCTTGGACAGGGGGAATACGAGCAGTACTTC. It encodes CARSLGQGEYEQYF.

This clonotype is deemed medium-sized. The chain combines TRBV7-8 with TRBJ1-3; no clear D gene. Deletions cut 1 base from V and 6 bases from J, with 13 bases between. Germline V CDR1 and CDR2: SGHVS, FQNEAQ. The CDR3 loop spans 15 amino acids. CDR3 amino acids: CASSLGGGRENTIYF. In nucleotides, the CDR3 is TGTGCCAGCAGCTTAGGAGGAGGGAGGGAAAACACCATATATTTT.

Note on this clonotype: The junction does not match germline at one end; this may be a read error. CDR3 DNA sequence: TGCGCCAGCAGGGGCCCTATGAGCTCCTACAATCAGCAGTTCTTC. This encodes CASRGPMSSYNQQFF. The chain joins TRBV5-1 to TRBJ2-1; D not certain. Germline values: CDR1 SGHRS, CDR2 YFSETQ. The CDR3 loop spans 15 amino acids.

The chain employs TRBV24-1 and TRBJ2-1, with D possibly matching TRBD1 (6 bases). The CDR3 consists of 17 residues. V shed 11 bases and J shed 0 bases, with 22 bases lying between them. Germline CDR1 KGHDR, CDR2 SFDVKD. The CDR3 reads CAISAGALTSSYNEQFF. Written as DNA, the CDR3 is TGTGCCATCTCGGCAGGGGCCCTTACGAGCTCCTACAATGAGCAGTTCTTC.

With respect to this clonotype: An end of the junction does not agree with germline; a read error may underlie this. The chain uses TRBV7-2 and TRBJ2-3; D may be TRBD1 (7 bases). The CDR3 contains 19 residues. CDR1 is SGHTA, CDR2 FQGNSA, per germline. The CDR3 reads CASSARGWTGNWGTDTQYF. DNA of the CDR3: TGTGCCAGCAGCGCGCGGGGCTGGACAGGCAATTGGGGCACAGATACTCAGTATTTT. Variable domain in full (rest from reference TRBV7-2 and TRBJ2-3): GAGVSQSPSNKVTEKGKDVELRCDPISGHTALYWYRQSLGQGLEFLIYFQGNSAPDKSGLPSDRFSAERTGGSVSTLTIQRTQQEDSAVYLCASSARGWTGNWGTDTQYFGPGTRLTVL.